The clone carrying this T cell receptor beta chain was observed a few times. TCRdb passed the 5' RACE reads through MiXCR, listing each CDR3 protein once. The table has over 150,000 distinct CDR3 sequences, 10% to 15% seen once. V shed 4 bases and J shed 5 bases, with 17 bases lying between them. CDR3 length equals 16 residues. Per the germline V gene, CDR1 is LGHDT and CDR2 is YNNKEL (reference sequence). The data are from a study of T-cell memory formation after mild COVID-19. The origin of this receptor is a man between 18 and 29 years old who had mild COVID-19 (a few samples of this study predate the infection). Cell type and time point are not known. The sample comprised PBMCs or a T cell subset sorted from them (not recorded which). V and J are TRBV3-1 and TRBJ2-2, with D perhaps matching TRBD1 (6 bases). The CDR3 nucleotides read TGTGCCAGCAGCCTGCTTAGCAGGACAGTTACCGGGGAGCTGTTTTTT. Its protein product is CASSLLSRTVTGELFF. The variable domain in full, with the rest retrieved from reference TRBV3-1 and TRBJ2-2, is DTAVSQTPKYLVTQMGNDKSIKCEQNLGHDTMYWYKQDSKKFLKIMFSYNNKELIINETVPNRFSPKSPDKAHLNLHINSLELGDSAVYFCASSLLSRTVTGELFFGEGSRLTVL.